These T cell receptor beta chains were read from a single sample in a study of cytomegalovirus exposure and HLA in healthy donors. The assay was immunoSEQ multiplex PCR, and TCRdb's table has in-frame clones only and misses some. This table has some 140,000 clones, approximately 80% appearing once. Source material: PBMCs. The receptors here all came from a man aged 25 to 40 in good health and CMV-seropositive. The CDR3 runs from the conserved cysteine through the conserved F or W. The D gene is left open where the match is weak. The size of a clone is reported for some rows only, either as once, few or many, or as a class for expanded clones.

TRBJ2-4 TRBV7-2 NA NA TGTGCCAGCAGCTTAGCTGGGGACTCCCAGCACTTC CASSLAGDSQHF
TRBJ2-1 TRBV28 NA TRBD1 TGTGCCAGCAGTTTAGAGGACAGGCCCCCTGGTAATGAGCAGTTCTTC CASSLEDRPPGNEQFF
TRBJ2-1 TRBV4-1 NA TRBD2 TGCGCCAGCAGCCAAGATCTTGCTAGCGGGAGATTCAATGAGCAGTTCTTC CASSQDLASGRFNEQFF
TRBJ2-7 TRBV11-2 NA NA TGTGCCAGCAGCTTAGAATTCGGACAGAGCTACGAGCAGTACTTC CASSLEFGQSYEQYF
TRBJ2-1 TRBV27 few NA TGTGCCAGCAGTTTTCGGGGCTCCTACAATGAGCAGTTCTTC CASSFRGSYNEQFF
TRBJ2-2 TRBV29-1 NA NA TGCAGCGTTGAGAAAACTCCATCGAACACCGGGGAGCTGTTTTTT CSVEKTPSNTGELFF
TRBJ2-3 TRBV7-2 NA TRBD2 TGTGCCAGCAGCGTCGATCGAGTTGGGGGGGGGACAGATACGCAGTATTTT CASSVDRVGGGTDTQYF
TRBJ1-2 TRBV7-2 few TRBD1 TGTGCCAGCAGCTTACTCTTCGGCAGGGGGGACAACTATGGCTACACCTTC CASSLLFGRGDNYGYTF
TRBJ2-7 TRBV18 NA TRBD2 TGTGCCAGCTCACCAATGACTAGCGGTTTTTACGAGCAGTACTTC CASSPMTSGFYEQYF
TRBJ2-1 TRBV18 NA TRBD2 TGTGCCAGCTCACCCACTCCTAGCGGAAGGTACAATGAGCAGTTCTTC CASSPTPSGRYNEQFF
TRBJ2-1 TRBV28 NA NA TGTGCCAGCAGTTTTGTGGGGAGGACCCACAATGAGCAGTTCTTC CASSFVGRTHNEQFF
TRBJ2-5 TRBV7-2 NA TRBD2 TGTGCCAGCAGCTTAGAGCTAGCGGGAGGACCCCAAGAGACCCAGTACTTC CASSLELAGGPQETQYF
TRBJ2-7 TRBV10-3 NA NA TGTGCCATCAATGATGGGGGCAGCGGCTCCTACGAGCAGTACTTC CAINDGGSGSYEQYF
TRBJ2-1 TRBV5-4 once TRBD2 TGTGCCGACGGGCTTGGGGGAGGGTCCTACAATGAGCAGTTCTTC CADGLGGGSYNEQFF
TRBJ2-2 TRBV11-2 NA NA TGTGCCAGCAGCCCCAGGTCGGTCGGGGAGCTGTTTTTT CASSPRSVGELFF
TRBJ1-1 TRBV10-3 NA NA TGTGCCATCAGTGAACGTCCCGCCGGGGACACTGAAGCTTTCTTT CAISERPAGDTEAFF
TRBJ2-7 TRBV5-1 NA TRBD2 TGCGCCAGCAGCGGGGGACTAGCGGGTAACGAGCAGTACTTC CASSGGLAGNEQYF
TRBJ1-1 TRBV10-3 NA NA TGTGCCATCAGGGGGGCCCGCTGTGAAGCTTTCTTT CAIRGARCEAFF
TRBJ2-7 TRBV5-1 NA TRBD1 TGCGCCAGCAGCTTGGGGGACAGGGGACGGAGCTACGAGCAGTACTTC CASSLGDRGRSYEQYF
TRBJ2-7 TRBV29-1 NA TRBD1 TGCAGCGTTGCGGAACAGGGGTCCTACGAGCAGTACTTC CSVAEQGSYEQYF
TRBJ2-3 TRBV9 NA TRBD1 TGTGCCAGCAGCCTTACGACAGGGGCCCTCACAGATACGCAGTATTTT CASSLTTGALTDTQYF
TRBJ2-7 TRBV7-6 NA NA TGTGCCAGCAGCTTAGCGCCCCCAGGGGCCGACAACCCGAGCTCCTACGAGCAGTACTTC CASSLAPPGADNPSSYEQYF
TRBJ1-5 TRBV28 once NA TGTGCCAGCAGTTTGGGGGCGGGCAATCAGCCCCAGCATTTT CASSLGAGNQPQHF
TRBJ2-7 TRBV12-5 NA NA TGTGCTAGTGGTTTGGTGGGAGTGTCCTACGAGCAGTACTTC CASGLVGVSYEQYF
TRBJ2-1 TRBV27 NA NA TGTGCCAGCAAAATGGGACAAAACTCCTACAATGAGCAGTTCTTC CASKMGQNSYNEQFF
TRBJ2-2 TRBV4-2 NA TRBD2 TGTGCCAGCAGCCAAGGTTCGAGTGAAGCGGGAAACACCGGGGAGCTGTTTTTT CASSQGSSEAGNTGELFF
TRBJ1-1 TRBV5-1 NA TRBD1 TGCGCCAGCAGCTGGACGGGACAGGGTAACACTGAAGCTTTCTTT CASSWTGQGNTEAFF
TRBJ1-5 TRBV5-6 NA NA TGTGCCAGCAGCTTGGCTCCTTCGGTAAGCCAGCCCCAGCATTTT CASSLAPSVSQPQHF
TRBJ2-7 TRBV9 NA TRBD1 TGTGCCAGCAGCGTGGGACAGCAGGCAACCTACGAGCAGTACTTC CASSVGQQATYEQYF
TRBJ2-2 TRBV19 NA NA TGTGCCAGTACCCAGGCGACGAACACCGGGGAGCTGTTTTTT CASTQATNTGELFF
TRBJ2-6 TRBV18 NA NA TGTGCCAGCTCATCAATCGGGGGTAACTCTGGGGCCAACGTCCTGACTTTC CASSSIGGNSGANVLTF
TRBJ1-2 TRBV28 once TRBD1 TGTGCCAGCAGTGTAGGACAGGACTATGGCTACACCTTC CASSVGQDYGYTF
TRBJ1-3 TRBV4-2 few NA TGTGCCAGCAGCCAAGGAGGAATAACAAACACCATATATTTT CASSQGGITNTIYF
TRBJ2-5 TRBV7-9 NA NA TGTGCCAGCAGCCCGGGGGAGACCCAGTACTTC CASSPGETQYF
TRBJ2-5 TRBV5-1 few NA TGCGCCAGCAGCTTGGGGGACAACCAAGAGACCCAGTACTTC CASSLGDNQETQYF
TRBJ2-7 TRBV5-1 NA TRBD1 TGCGCCAGCAGCCGGGGACAGGGTTATTCCTACGAGCAGTACTTC CASSRGQGYSYEQYF
TRBJ2-5 TRBV29-1 NA TRBD2 TGCAGCGGCTCCCTCGGGAGGCTAGCCACAGAGACCCAGTACTTC CSGSLGRLATETQYF
TRBJ2-7 TRBV28 NA NA TGTGCCAGCAGTCCCCACTCCCGGGACACCGAGCAGTACTTC CASSPHSRDTEQYF
TRBJ2-3 TRBV11-2 NA NA TGTGCCAGCAGCTTCGGGAGCACCACAGATACGCAGTATTTT CASSFGSTTDTQYF
TRBJ2-5 TRBV27 NA TRBD1 TGTGCCAGCACTCAGACAGGGTTAGTGTCGGAGACCCAGTACTTC CASTQTGLVSETQYF
TRBJ2-3 TRBV5-5 NA TRBD2 TGTGCCAGCAGCTTGCTTGCGGGAGGTAGCACAGATACGCAGTATTTT CASSLLAGGSTDTQYF
TRBJ2-3 TRBV7-2 NA TRBD2 TGTGCCAGCAGCTTAGCAGAAGTGGCTAGCGGGAGGGTAGCAGATACGCAGTATTTT CASSLAEVASGRVADTQYF
TRBJ1-6 TRBV10-1 NA TRBD1 TGCGCCAGCACCGGGACAGCAAATTCACCCCTCCACTTT CASTGTANSPLHF
TRBJ2-7 TRBV20-1 NA NA TGCAGTGCTAGCAGCTCCTACGAGCAGTACTTC CSASSSYEQYF
TRBJ2-7 TRBV28 NA NA TGTGCCAGCAGTTTCGGAGGGGGGGCCAGCGAGCAGTACTTC CASSFGGGASEQYF
TRBJ1-6 TRBV28 NA NA TGTGCCAGCAGTTTAAGAAACAGAAATTCACCCCTCCACTTT CASSLRNRNSPLHF
TRBJ2-7 TRBV30 NA NA TGTGCCTGGAGTGTCAACAGAGCCTACGAGCAGTACTTC CAWSVNRAYEQYF
TRBJ2-3 TRBV28 once TRBD2 TGTGCCAGCAGTTCAAGACTAGCGGGAGATTCAGATACGCAGTATTTT CASSSRLAGDSDTQYF
TRBJ2-7 TRBV6-5 NA NA TGTGCCAGCGCCTCCGCGAACCGGTACGAGCAGTACTTC CASASANRYEQYF
TRBJ1-4 TRBV15 NA TRBD1 TGTGCCACCAGCAGGGGAAGACAGGGATTTAATGAAAAACTGTTTTTT CATSRGRQGFNEKLFF
TRBJ1-1 TRBV10-3 NA TRBD1 TGTGCCATTACACAGGGGGCTGATACTGAAGCTTTCTTT CAITQGADTEAFF
TRBJ2-5 TRBV2 NA NA TGTGCCAGCGACAGACAAGAGACCCAGTACTTC CASDRQETQYF